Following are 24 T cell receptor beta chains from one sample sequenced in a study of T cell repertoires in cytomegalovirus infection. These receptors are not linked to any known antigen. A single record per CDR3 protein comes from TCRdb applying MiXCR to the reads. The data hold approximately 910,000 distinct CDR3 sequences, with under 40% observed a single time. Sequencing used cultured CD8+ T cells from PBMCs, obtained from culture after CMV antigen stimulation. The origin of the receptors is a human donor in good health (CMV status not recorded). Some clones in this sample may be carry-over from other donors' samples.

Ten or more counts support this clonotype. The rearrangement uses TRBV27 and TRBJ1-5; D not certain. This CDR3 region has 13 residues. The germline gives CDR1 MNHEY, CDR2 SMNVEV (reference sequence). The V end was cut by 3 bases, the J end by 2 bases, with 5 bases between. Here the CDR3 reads CASSFGRNQPQHF. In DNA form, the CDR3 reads TGTGCCAGCAGTTTTGGACGCAATCAGCCCCAGCATTTT.

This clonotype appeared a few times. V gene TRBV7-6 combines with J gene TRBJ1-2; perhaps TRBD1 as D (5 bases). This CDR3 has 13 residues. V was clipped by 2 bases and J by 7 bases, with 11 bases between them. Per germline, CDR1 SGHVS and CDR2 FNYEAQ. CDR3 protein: CASSLSRDPGYTF. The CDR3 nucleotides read TGTGCCAGCAGCTTAAGCAGGGACCCTGGCTACACCTTC.

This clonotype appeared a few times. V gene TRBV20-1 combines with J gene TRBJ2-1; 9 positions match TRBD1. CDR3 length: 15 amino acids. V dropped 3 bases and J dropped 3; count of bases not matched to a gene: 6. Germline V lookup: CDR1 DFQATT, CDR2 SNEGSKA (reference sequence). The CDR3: CSASPGTGFYNEQFF. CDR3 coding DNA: TGCAGTGCTAGCCCCGGGACAGGGTTCTACAATGAGCAGTTCTTC.

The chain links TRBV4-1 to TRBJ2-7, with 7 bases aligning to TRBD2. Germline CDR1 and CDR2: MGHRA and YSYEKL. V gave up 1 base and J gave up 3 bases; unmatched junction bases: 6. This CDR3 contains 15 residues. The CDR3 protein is CASSQVTGGDYEQYF. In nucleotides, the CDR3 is TGCGCCAGCAGCCAAGTAACGGGGGGAGACTACGAGCAGTACTTC.

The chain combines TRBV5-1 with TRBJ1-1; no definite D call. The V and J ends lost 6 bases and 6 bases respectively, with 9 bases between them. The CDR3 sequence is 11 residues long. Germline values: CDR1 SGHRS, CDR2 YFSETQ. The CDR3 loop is CASTEGSEAFF. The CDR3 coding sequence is TGCGCCAGCACCGAAGGGTCTGAAGCTTTCTTT.

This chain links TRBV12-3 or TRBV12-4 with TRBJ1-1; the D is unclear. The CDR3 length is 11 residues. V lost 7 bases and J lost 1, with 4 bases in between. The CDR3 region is CASIENTEAFF. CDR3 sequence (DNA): TGTGCCAGCATTGAGAACACTGAAGCTTTCTTT.

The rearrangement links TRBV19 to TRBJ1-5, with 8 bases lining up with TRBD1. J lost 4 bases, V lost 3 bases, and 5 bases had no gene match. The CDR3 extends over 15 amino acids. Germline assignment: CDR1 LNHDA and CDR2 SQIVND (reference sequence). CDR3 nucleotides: TGTGCCAGTAGTATCACCCGGGACAGGAATCAGCCCCAGCATTTT. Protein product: CASSITRDRNQPQHF.

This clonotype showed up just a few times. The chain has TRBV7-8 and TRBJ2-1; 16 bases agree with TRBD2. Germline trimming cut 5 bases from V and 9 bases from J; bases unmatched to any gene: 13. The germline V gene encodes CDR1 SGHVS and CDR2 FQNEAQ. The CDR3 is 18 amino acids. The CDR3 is CASSPGTSGGAELSEQFF. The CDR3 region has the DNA TGTGCCAGCAGCCCCGGGACTAGCGGGGGGGCCGAATTAAGTGAGCAGTTCTTC.

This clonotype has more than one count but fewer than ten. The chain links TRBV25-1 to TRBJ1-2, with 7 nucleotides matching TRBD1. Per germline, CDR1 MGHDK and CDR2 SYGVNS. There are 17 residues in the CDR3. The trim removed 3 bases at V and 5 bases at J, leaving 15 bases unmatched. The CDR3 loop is CASSDDRDIGFGYGYTF. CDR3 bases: TGTGCCAGCAGTGACGACAGGGATATAGGGTTCGGGTATGGCTACACCTTC.

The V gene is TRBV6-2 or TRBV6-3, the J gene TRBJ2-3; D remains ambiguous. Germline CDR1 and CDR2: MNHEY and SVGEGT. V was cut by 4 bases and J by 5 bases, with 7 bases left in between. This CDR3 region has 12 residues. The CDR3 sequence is CASSWSEDTQYF. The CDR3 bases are TGTGCCAGCAGTTGGAGTGAAGATACGCAGTATTTT.

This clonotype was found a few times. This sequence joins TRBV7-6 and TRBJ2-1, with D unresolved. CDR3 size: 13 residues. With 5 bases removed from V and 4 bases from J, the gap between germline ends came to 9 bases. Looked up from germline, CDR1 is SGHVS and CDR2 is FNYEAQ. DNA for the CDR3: TGTGCCAGCAGCCCCAAGAGTTACAATGAGCAGTTCTTC. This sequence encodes CASSPKSYNEQFF.

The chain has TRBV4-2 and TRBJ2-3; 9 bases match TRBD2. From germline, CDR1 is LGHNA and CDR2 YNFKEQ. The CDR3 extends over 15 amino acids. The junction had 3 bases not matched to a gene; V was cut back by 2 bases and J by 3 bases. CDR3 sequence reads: CASSQRSGGTDTQYF. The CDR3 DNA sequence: TGTGCCAGCAGCCAACGTAGCGGGGGTACAGATACGCAGTATTTT.

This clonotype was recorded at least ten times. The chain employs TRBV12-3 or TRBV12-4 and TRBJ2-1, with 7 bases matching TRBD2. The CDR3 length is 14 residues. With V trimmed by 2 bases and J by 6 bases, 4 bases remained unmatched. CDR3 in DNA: TGTGCCAGCAGTTTACGGCTAGCGGTCAATGAGCAGTTCTTC. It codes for CASSLRLAVNEQFF.

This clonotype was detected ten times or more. CDR3 DNA sequence: TGTGCCAGCAGTTCCTACAGGGGCGGCAATCAGCCCCAGCATTTT. Protein product: CASSSYRGGNQPQHF. The rearrangement links TRBV27 to TRBJ1-5; 7 bases agree with TRBD1. The V and J ends lost 4 bases and 2 bases, in that order; junction bases with no gene match: 5. Germline CDR1 is MNHEY and CDR2 is SMNVEV (reference sequence). This CDR3 has 15 residues.

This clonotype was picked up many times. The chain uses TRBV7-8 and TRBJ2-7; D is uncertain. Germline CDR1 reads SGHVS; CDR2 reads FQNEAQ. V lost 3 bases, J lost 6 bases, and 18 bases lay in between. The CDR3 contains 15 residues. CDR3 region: CASSFVRVVGREQYV. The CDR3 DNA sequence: TGTGCCAGCAGCTTTGTTAGGGTAGTTGGTCGCGAGCAGTACGTC.

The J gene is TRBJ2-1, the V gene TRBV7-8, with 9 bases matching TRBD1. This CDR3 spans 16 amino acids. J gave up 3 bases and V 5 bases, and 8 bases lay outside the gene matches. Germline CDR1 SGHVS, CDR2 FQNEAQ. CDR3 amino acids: CASSLSGTGHYNEQFF. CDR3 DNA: TGTGCCAGCAGCCTTTCCGGGACAGGGCACTACAATGAGCAGTTCTTC.

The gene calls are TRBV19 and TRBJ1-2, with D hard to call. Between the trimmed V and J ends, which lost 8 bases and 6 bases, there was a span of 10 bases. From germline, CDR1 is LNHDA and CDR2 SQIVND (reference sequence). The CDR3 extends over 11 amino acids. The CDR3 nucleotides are TGTGCCAGTTATGCCAGACATGGCTACACCTTC. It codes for CASYARHGYTF.

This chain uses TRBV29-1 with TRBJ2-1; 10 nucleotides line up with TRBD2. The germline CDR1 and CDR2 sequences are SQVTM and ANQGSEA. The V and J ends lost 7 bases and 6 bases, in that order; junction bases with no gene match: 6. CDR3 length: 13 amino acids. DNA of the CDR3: TGCAGCGGGGATAGCGGGGGGCCCAATGAGCAGTTCTTC. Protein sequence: CSGDSGGPNEQFF.

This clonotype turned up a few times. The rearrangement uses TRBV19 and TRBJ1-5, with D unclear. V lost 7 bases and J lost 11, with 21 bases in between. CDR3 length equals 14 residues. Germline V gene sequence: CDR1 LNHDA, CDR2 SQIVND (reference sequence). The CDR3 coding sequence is TGTGCCAGTACCCAAACGGACGGTTCCGTCGCCCAGCATTTT. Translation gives CASTQTDGSVAQHF.

The chain's CDR3 is CASSFGYHEQYF. CDR3 coding DNA: TGTGCCAGCAGTTTTGGTTACCACGAGCAGTACTTC. The rearrangement links TRBV27 to TRBJ2-7, with D unresolved. Germline loops: CDR1 MNHEY, CDR2 SMNVEV (reference sequence). The CDR3 sequence is 12 residues long. With 3 bases removed from V and 5 bases from J, the gap between germline ends came to 8 bases.

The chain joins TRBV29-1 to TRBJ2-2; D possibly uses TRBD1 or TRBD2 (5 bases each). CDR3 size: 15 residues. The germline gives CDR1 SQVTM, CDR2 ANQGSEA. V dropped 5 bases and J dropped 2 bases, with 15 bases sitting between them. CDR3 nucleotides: TGCAGCGTTAAGGGACCCGAAATAAACACCGGGGAGCTGTTTTTT. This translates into CSVKGPEINTGELFF.

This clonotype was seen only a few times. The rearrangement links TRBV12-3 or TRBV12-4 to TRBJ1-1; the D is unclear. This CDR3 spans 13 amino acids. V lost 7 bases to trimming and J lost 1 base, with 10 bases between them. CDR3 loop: CASTRLTNTEAFF. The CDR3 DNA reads TGTGCCAGCACCCGACTGACGAACACTGAAGCTTTCTTT.

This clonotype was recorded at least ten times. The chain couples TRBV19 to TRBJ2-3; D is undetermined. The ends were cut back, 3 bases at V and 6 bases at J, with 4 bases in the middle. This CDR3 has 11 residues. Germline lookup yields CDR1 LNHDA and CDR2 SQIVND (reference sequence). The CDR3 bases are TGTGCCAGTAGTATGGTCGATACGCAGTATTTT. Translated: CASSMVDTQYF. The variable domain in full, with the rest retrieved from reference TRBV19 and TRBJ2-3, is DGGITQSPKYLFRKEGQNVTLSCEQNLNHDAMYWYRQDPGQGLRLIYYSQIVNDFQKGDIAEGYSVSREKKESFPLTVTSAQKNPTAFYLCASSMVDTQYFGPGTRLTVL.

The CDR3 DNA follows: TGTGCCAGCAGCTTAGTACTAGCGGGGGGGCCAAGCACAGATACGCAGTATTTT. This encodes CASSLVLAGGPSTDTQYF. The chain joins TRBV7-6 to TRBJ2-3, with 13 bases aligning to TRBD2. J lost 0 bases, V lost 1 base, and 4 bases had no gene match. The CDR3 runs 18 residues. Germline V gives CDR1 SGHVS, CDR2 FNYEAQ.